This T cell receptor (beta chain) appears in the sequencing data of a study of blood T cell repertoires in COVID-19. CDR1 and CDR2 from the germline V gene are SGHNT and YENEEA. There are 15 residues in the CDR3. Germline trimming cut 5 bases from V and 8 bases from J; bases unmatched to any gene: 12. Sequencing was performed with immunoSEQ multiplex PCR; in TCRdb, only in-frame clones are kept and a portion is missing. The sample lists fewer than 300,000 clones; 70% to 85% were seen once. This rearrangement joins TRBV11-3 to TRBJ1-3; 7 positions agree with TRBD1. Sequencing used peripheral blood. This clonotype was obtained from a human donor with COVID-19, enrolled during active disease. The donor label of this sample is uncertain. The CDR3 region is CASSTGQEPGHTIYF. The CDR3, as DNA: TGTGCCAGCAGCACCGGACAGGAACCCGGCCACACCATATATTTT.